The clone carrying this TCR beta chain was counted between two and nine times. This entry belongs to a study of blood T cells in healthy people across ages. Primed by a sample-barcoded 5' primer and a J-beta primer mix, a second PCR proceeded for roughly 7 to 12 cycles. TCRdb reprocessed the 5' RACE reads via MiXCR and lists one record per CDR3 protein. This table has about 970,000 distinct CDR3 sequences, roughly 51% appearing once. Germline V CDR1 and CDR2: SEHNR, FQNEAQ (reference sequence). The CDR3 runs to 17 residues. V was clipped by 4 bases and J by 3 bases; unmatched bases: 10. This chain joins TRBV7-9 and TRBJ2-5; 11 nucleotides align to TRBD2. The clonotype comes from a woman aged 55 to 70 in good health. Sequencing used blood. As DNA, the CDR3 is TGTGCCAGCAGCTCACGTGCTAGCGGGAGGACAGAAGAGACCCAGTACTTC. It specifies CASSSRASGRTEETQYF.